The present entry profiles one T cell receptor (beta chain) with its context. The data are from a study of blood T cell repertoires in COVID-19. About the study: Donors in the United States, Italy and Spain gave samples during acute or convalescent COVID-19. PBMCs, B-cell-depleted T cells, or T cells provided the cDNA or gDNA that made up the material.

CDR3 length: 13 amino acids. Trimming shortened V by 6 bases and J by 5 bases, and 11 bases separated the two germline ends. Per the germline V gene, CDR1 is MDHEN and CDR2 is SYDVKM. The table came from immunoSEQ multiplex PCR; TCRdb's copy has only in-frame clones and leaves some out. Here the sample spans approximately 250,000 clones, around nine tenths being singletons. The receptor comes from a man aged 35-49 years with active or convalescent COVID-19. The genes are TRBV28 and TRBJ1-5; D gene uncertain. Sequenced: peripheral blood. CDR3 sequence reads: CASRTDGYQPQHF. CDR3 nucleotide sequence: TGTGCCAGCAGAACCGACGGGTATCAGCCCCAGCATTTT.